A single T cell receptor (beta chain) is shown here with its context. The target antigen is unknown. This entry belongs to a study of response to subunit inactivated influenza vaccine. Whole-study findings and limits: New T cells are recruited in small numbers by each seasonal influenza vaccination, according to the authors' suggestion.

Germline CDR1 is DFQATT and CDR2 is SNEGSKA (reference sequence). The CDR3 runs 15 residues. Trimming at V came to 6 bases and at J to 1 base, leaving 9 bases not matched to a gene. From the RT-PCR reads, TCRdb called clonotypes with MiXCR, one entry per CDR3 protein. The sample includes under 950,000 distinct CDR3 sequences, less than 25% of them seen just once. This sequence originates from a man aged 50 to 60 who received an inactivated influenza vaccine. The sequences come from PBMCs from blood, collected 4 to 6 days after vaccination. J is TRBJ2-5 and V is TRBV20-1; 9 nucleotides align to TRBD2. CDR3 bases: TGCAGTGCCCTCCGGCTAGCGGGATCCCAAGAGACCCAGTACTTC. The encoded protein is CSALRLAGSQETQYF.